This T cell receptor (beta chain) derives from a study of shared clonotypes between healthy human individuals. TCRdb keeps only in-frame clones here, not all; method: immunoSEQ multiplex PCR. Of around 1,900,000 clones in the sample, roughly 93% were seen once. Notes on this clone: The sample holds other DNA sequences that translate to the same CDR3.

The CDR3 covers 10 residues. Trimming took 1 base from V and 5 from J, leaving 2 bases between them. Germline CDR1 and CDR2: SQVTM and ANQGSEA. The naive CD8 subset, CD45RO-negative cells positively selected for CCR7, excluded terminally differentiated effector memory CD45RA+ cells. The chain employs TRBV29-1 and TRBJ2-5, with D hard to call. This receptor was identified in a man between 18 and 29 years old in good health. Some clones in this sample may be carry-over from other donors' samples. The sequencing sample was made of naive CD8+ T cells from PBMCs. Here the CDR3 reads CSVEVETQYF. The CDR3 bases are TGCAGCGTTGAAGTGGAGACCCAGTACTTC.